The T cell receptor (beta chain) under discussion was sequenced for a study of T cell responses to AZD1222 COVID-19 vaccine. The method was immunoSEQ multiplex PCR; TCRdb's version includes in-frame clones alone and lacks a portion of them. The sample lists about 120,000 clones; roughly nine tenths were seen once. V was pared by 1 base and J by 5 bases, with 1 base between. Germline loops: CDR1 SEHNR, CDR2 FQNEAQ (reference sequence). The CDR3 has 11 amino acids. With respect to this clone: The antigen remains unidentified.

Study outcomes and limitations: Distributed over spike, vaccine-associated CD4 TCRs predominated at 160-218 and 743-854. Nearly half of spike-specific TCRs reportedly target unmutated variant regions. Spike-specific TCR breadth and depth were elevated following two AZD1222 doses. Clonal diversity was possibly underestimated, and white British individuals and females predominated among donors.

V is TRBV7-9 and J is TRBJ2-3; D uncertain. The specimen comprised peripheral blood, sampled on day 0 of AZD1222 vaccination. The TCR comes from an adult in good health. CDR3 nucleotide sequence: TGTGCCAGCAGCTTAGTAGATACGCAGTATTTT. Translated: CASSLVDTQYF.